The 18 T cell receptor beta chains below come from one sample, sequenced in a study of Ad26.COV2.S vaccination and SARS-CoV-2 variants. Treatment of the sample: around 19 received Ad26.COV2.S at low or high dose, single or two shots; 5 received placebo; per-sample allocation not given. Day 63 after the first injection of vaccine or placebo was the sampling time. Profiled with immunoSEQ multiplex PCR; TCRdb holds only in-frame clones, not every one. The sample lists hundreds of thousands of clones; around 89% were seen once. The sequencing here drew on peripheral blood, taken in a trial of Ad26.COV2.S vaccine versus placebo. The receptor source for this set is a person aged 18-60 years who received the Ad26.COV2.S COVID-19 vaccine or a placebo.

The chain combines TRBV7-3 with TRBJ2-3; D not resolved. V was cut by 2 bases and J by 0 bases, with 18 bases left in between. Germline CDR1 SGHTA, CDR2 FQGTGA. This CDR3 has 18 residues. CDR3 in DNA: TGTGCCAGCAGCTTATCCCCCTCGTCGGAACTTAGCACAGATACGCAGTATTTT. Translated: CASSLSPSSELSTDTQYF.

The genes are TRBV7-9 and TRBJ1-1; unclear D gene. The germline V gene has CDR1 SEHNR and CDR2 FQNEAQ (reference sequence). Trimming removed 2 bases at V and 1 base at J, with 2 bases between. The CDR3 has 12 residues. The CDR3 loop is CASSLQNTEAFF. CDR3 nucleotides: TGTGCCAGCAGCTTACAGAACACTGAAGCTTTCTTT.

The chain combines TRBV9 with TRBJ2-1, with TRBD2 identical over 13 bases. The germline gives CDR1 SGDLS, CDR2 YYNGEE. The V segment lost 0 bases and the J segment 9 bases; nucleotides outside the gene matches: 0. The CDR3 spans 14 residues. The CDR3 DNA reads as TGTGCCAGCAGCGTAGGGACTAGCGGGAGTGAGCAGTTCTTC. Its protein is CASSVGTSGSEQFF.

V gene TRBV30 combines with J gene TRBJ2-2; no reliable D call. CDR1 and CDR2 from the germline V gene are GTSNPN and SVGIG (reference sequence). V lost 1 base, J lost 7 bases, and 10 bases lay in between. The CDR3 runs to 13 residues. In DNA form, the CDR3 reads TGTGCCTGGAGTGACCAGCTGCTCGGGGAGCTGTTTTTT. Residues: CAWSDQLLGELFF.

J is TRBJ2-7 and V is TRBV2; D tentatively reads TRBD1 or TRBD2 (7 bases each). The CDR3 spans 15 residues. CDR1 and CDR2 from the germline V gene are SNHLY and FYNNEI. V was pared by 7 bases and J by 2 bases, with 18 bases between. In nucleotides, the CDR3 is TGTGCCAGCACCCAAGGGGGAGGGGGCACCTACGAGCAGTACTTC. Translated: CASTQGGGGTYEQYF.

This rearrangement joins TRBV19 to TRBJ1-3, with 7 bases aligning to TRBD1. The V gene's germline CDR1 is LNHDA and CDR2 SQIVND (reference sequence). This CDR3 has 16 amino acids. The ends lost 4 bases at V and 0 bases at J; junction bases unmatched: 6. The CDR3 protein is CASSTLGTASGNTIYF. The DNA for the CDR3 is TGTGCCAGTAGTACCCTCGGGACAGCCTCTGGAAACACCATATATTTT.

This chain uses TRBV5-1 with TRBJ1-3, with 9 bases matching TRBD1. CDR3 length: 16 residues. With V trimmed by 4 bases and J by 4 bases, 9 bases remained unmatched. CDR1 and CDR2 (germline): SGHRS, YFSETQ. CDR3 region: CASSLGTGLLGNTIYF. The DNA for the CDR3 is TGCGCCAGCAGCCTAGGGACAGGGCTTCTAGGAAACACCATATATTTT.

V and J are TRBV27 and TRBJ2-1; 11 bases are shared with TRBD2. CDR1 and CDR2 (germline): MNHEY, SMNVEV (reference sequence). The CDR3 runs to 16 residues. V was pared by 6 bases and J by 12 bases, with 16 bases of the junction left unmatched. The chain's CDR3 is CASSRATSGRNPGQFF. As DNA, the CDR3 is TGTGCCAGCAGCCGCGCCACTAGCGGGAGAAATCCGGGGCAGTTCTTC.

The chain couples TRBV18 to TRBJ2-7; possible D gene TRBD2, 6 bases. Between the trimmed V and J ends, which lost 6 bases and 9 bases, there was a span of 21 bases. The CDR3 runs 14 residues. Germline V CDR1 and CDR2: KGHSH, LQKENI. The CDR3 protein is CASSPRDSTDGQYF. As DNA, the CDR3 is TGTGCCAGCTCCCCTCGGGACTCAACAGACGGGCAGTACTTC.

This chain's CDR3 is CASMEQGRGSYGYTF. The CDR3 nucleotides are TGTGCCAGTATGGAGCAGGGTCGAGGGAGCTATGGCTACACCTTC. This chain uses TRBV19 with TRBJ1-2; D might be TRBD1 (5 bases). Germline CDR1 and CDR2: LNHDA and SQIVND (reference sequence). CDR3 length: 15 amino acids. V lost 7 bases, J lost 4 bases, and 19 bases lay in between.

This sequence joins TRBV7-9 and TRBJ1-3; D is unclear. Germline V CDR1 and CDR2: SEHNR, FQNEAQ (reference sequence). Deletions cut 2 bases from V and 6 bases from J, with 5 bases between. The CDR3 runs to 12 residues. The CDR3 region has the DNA TGTGCCAGCAGCTTACTTTCAAACACCATATATTTT. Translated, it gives CASSLLSNTIYF. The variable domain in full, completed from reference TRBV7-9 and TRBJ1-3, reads DTGVSQNPRHKITKRGQNVTFRCDPISEHNRLYWYRQTLGQGPEFLTYFQNEAQLEKSRLLSDRFSAERPKGSFSTLEIQRTEQGDSAMYLCASSLLSNTIYFGEGSWLTVV.

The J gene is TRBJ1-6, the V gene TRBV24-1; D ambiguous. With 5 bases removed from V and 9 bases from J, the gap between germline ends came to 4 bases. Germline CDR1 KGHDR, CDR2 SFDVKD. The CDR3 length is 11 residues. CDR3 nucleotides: TGTGCCACCAGTGTAGGTTCACCCCTCCACTTT. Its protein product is CATSVGSPLHF.

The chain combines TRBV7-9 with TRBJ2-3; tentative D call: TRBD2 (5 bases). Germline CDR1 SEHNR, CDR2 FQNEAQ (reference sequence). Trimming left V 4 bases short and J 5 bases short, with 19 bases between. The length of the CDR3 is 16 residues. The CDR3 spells CASSSGGVIGEDTQYF. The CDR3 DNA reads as TGTGCCAGCAGCTCAGGTGGGGTGATCGGGGAAGATACGCAGTATTTT.

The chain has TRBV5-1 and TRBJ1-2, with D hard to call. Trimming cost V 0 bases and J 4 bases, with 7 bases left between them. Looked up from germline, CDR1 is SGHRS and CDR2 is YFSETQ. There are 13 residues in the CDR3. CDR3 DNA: TGCGCCAGCAGCTTGGCTGCCGTCTATGGCTACACCTTC. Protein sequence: CASSLAAVYGYTF.

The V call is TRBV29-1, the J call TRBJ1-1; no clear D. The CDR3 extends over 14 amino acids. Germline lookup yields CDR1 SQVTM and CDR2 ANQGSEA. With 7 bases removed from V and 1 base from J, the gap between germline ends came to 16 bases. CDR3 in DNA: TGCAGCGGCCTCAATATCCGGGGGAACACTGAAGCTTTCTTT. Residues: CSGLNIRGNTEAFF.

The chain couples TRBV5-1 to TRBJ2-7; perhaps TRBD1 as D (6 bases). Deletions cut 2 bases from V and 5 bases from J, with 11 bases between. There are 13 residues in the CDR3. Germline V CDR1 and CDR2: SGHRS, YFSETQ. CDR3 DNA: TGCGCCAGCAGCTTACAGGGTGGCGACGAGCAGTACTTC. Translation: CASSLQGGDEQYF.

CDR3: CSASGWRTSGETGDYEQYF. CDR3 DNA sequence: TGCAGTGCTAGTGGTTGGAGGACTAGCGGGGAGACCGGGGACTACGAGCAGTACTTC. The V and J genes are TRBV20-1 and TRBJ2-7, with 12 bases identical to TRBD2. Germline-derived CDR1 and CDR2 are DFQATT and SNEGSKA (reference sequence). The CDR3 covers 19 residues. Germline trimming cut 3 bases from V and 3 bases from J; bases unmatched to any gene: 18.

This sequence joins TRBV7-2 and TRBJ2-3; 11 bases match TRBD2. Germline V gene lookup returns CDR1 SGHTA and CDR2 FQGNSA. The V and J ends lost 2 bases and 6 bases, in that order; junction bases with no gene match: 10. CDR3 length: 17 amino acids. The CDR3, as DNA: TGTGCCAGCAGCTTAACGGCTAGCGGGAGGTCGGGGGATACGCAGTATTTT. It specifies CASSLTASGRSGDTQYF.